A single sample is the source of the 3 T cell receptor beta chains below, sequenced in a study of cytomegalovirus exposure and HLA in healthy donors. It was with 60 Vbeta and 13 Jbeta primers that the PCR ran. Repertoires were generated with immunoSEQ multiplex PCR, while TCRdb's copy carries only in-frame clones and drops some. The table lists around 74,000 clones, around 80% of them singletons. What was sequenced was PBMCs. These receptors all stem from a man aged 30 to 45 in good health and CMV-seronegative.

The CDR3 region is CASSRSTMDRGTDTQYF. The CDR3 nucleotides read TGTGCCAGCAGTCGTAGCACCATGGACAGGGGGACAGATACGCAGTATTTT. This sequence joins TRBV27 and TRBJ2-3, with 10 bases aligning to TRBD1. After removal of 5 bases from V and 3 bases from J, the junction contained 11 bases not matched to a gene. CDR3 length: 17 residues. Germline lookup yields CDR1 MNHEY and CDR2 SMNVEV (reference sequence).

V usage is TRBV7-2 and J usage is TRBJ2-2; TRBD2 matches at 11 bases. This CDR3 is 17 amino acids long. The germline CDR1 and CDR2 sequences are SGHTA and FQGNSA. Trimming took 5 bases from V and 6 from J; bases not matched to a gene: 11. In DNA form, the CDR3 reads TGTGCCAGCAGCCTGACTACACTAGCGGGAGTATCCGGGGAGCTGTTTTTT. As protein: CASSLTTLAGVSGELFF.

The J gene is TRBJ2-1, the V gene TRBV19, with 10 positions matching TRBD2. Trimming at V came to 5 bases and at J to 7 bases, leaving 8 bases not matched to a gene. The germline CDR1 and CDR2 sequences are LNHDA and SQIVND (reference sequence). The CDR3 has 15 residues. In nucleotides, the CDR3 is TGTGCCAGTAGTGAGCGGGAGGGCCCTGTTAATGAGCAGTTCTTC. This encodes CASSEREGPVNEQFF.